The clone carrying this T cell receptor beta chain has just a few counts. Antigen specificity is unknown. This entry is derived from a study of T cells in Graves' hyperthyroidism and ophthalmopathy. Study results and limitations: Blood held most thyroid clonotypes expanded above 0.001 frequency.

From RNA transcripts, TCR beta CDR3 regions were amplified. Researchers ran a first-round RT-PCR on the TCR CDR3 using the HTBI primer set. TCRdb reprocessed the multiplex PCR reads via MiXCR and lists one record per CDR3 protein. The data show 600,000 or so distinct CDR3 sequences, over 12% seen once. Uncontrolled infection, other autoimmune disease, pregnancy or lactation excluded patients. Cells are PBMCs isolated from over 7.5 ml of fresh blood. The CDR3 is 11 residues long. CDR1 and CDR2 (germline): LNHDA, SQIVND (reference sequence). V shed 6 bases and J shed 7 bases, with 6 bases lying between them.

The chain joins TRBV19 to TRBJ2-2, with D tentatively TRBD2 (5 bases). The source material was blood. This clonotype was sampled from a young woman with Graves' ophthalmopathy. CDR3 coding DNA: TGTGCCAGTAGCGGGGTCGGGGAGCTGTTTTTT. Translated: CASSGVGELFF.